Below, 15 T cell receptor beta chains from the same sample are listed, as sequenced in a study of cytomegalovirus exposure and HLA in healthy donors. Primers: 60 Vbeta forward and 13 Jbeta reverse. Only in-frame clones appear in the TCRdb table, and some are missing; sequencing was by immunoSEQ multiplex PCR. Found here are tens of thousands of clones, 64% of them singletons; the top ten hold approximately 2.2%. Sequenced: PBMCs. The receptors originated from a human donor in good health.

CDR3 coding DNA: TGTGCCAGTAGTACCAGGCCTGACACTGAAGCTTTCTTT. Protein product: CASSTRPDTEAFF. This chain links TRBV19 with TRBJ1-1; no reliable D call. The germline V gene has CDR1 LNHDA and CDR2 SQIVND (reference sequence). V dropped 4 bases and J dropped 3 bases, with 9 bases sitting between them. The CDR3 runs 13 residues.

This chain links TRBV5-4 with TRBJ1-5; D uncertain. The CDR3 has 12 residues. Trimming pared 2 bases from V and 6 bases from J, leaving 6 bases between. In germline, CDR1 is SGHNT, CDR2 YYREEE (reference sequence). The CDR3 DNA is TGTGCCAGCAGCTTCCGGGGTCAGCCCCAGCATTTT. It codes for CASSFRGQPQHF.

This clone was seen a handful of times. For the CDR3, the DNA is TGCGCCAGCAGCTCAGGGACAGGGGACAATGAGCAGTTCTTC. It translates to CASSSGTGDNEQFF. The chain carries TRBV5-1 and TRBJ2-1; TRBD1 matches at 10 bases. Germline CDR1 is SGHRS and CDR2 is YFSETQ. The ends lost 3 bases at V and 5 bases at J; junction bases unmatched: 2. This CDR3 has 14 amino acids.

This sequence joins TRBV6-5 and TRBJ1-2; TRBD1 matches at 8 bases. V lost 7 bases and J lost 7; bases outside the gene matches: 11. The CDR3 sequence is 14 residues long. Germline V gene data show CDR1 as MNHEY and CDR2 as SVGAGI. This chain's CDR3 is CASTYQGARSGYTF. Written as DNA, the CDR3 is TGTGCCAGCACCTACCAGGGGGCGCGAAGTGGCTACACCTTC.

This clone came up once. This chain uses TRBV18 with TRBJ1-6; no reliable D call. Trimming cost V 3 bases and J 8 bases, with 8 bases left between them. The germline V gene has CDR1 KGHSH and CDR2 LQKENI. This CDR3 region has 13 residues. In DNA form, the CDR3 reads TGTGCCAGCTCACCTGTTAGCCATTCACCCCTCCACTTT. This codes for CASSPVSHSPLHF. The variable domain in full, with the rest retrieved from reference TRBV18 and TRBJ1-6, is NAGVMQNPRHLVRRRGQEARLRCSPMKGHSHVYWYRQLPEEGLKFMVYLQKENIIDESGMPKERFSAEFPKEGPSILRIQQVVRGDSAAYFCASSPVSHSPLHFGNGTRLTVT.

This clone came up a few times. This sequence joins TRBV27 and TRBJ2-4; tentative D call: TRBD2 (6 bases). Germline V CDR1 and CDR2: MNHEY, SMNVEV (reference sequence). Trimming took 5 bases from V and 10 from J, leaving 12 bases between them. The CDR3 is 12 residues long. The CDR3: CASSPPRGIQYF. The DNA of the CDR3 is TGTGCCAGCAGTCCCCCCCGGGGGATTCAGTACTTC.

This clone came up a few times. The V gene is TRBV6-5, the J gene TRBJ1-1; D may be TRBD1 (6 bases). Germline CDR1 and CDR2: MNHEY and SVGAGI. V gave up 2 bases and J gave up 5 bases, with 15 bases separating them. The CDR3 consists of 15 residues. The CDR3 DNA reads TGTGCCAGCAGTTACGACAGGCGGGGGGAAACTGAAGCTTTCTTT. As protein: CASSYDRRGETEAFF.

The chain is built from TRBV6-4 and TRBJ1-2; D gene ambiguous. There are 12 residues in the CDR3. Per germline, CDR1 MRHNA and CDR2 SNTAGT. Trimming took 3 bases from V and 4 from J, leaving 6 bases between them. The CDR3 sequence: CASSDNSYGYTF. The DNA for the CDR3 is TGTGCCAGCAGTGATAACAGCTATGGCTACACCTTC.

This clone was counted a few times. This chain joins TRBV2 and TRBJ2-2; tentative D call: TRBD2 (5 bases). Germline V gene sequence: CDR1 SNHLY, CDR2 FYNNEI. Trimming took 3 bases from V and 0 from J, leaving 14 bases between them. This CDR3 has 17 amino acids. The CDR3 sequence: CASSDDTRASNTGELFF. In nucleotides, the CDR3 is TGTGCCAGCAGTGACGATACGCGGGCCTCGAACACCGGGGAGCTGTTTTTT.

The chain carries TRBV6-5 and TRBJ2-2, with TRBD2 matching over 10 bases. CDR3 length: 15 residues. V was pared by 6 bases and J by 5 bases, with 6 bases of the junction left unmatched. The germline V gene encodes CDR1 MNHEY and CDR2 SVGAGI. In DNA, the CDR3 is TGTGCCAGCAGGTCTAGCGGGGGAGGGACCGGGGAGCTGTTTTTT. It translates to CASRSSGGGTGELFF.

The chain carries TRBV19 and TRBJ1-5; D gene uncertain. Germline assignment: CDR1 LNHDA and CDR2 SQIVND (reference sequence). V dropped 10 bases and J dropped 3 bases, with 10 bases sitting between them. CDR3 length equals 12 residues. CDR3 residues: CATTESNQPQHF. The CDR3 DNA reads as TGTGCCACTACGGAGTCCAATCAGCCCCAGCATTTT.

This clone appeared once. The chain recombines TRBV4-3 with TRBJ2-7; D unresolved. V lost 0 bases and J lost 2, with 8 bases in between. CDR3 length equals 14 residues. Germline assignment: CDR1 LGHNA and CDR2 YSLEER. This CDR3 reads CASSQDYRTYEQYF. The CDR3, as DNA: TGCGCCAGCAGCCAAGATTACAGAACCTACGAGCAGTACTTC.

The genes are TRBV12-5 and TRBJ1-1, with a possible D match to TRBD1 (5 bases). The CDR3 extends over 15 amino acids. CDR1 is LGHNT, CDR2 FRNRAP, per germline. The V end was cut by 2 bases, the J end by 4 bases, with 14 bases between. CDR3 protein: CASGLIFGGPTEAFF. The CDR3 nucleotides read TGTGCTAGTGGTTTGATCTTCGGGGGTCCCACTGAAGCTTTCTTT.

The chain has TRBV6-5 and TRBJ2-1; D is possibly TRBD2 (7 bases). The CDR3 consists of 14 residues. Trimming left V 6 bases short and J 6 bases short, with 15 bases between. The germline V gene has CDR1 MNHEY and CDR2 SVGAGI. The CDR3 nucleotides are TGTGCCAGCAGGGGAGGGGGAAATCGCAATGAGCAGTTCTTC. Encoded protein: CASRGGGNRNEQFF.

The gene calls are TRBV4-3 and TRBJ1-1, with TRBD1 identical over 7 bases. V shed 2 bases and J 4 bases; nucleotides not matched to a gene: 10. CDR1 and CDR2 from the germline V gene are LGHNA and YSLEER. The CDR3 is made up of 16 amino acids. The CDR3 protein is CASSQFGGRGITEAFF. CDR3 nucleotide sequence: TGCGCCAGCAGCCAATTTGGGGGCAGGGGGATCACTGAAGCTTTCTTT.